These 18 T cell receptor beta chains were sequenced from one sample in a study of blood T cells in healthy people across ages. The authors ran a second PCR of 7 to 11 cycles using a sample-barcoded 5' primer and a J-beta primer mix. TCRdb recomputed calls from the 5' RACE reads with MiXCR, one row per CDR3 protein. Of about 590,000 distinct CDR3 sequences listed, around 31% are singletons. The sample consisted of blood. These receptors all come from a woman of 80 years or more in good health.

This clonotype was seen repeatedly, ten times or more. V is TRBV27 and J is TRBJ2-5; no clear D. The CDR3 spans 13 residues. CDR1 MNHEY and CDR2 SMNVEV come from the germline V gene (reference sequence). Deletions cut 8 bases from V and 5 bases from J, with 15 bases between. CDR3 bases: TGTGCCAGCGGCCGACGGTCCGGTGAGACCCAGTACTTC. As protein: CASGRRSGETQYF.

With respect to this clonotype: A much larger clone is a single base away; this may be a read error. The rearrangement joins TRBV5-1 to TRBJ2-6; D possibly matches TRBD1 or TRBD2 (5 bases each). Germline assignment: CDR1 SGHRS and CDR2 YFSETQ. The CDR3 is 16 amino acids. The CDR3 loop is CASSLVPGSGANVPTF. DNA for the CDR3: TGCGCCAGCAGCTTGGTGCCCGGGTCCGGGGCCAACGTCCCGACTTTC.

The V and J genes are TRBV20-1 and TRBJ2-5, with TRBD1 as a possible D gene (5 bases). The CDR3 is made up of 11 amino acids. Trimming took 4 bases from V and 7 from J, leaving 10 bases between them. Germline CDR1 reads DFQATT; CDR2 reads SNEGSKA (reference sequence). CDR3 loop: CSANLQGTQYF. In DNA form, the CDR3 reads TGCAGTGCTAATCTCCAGGGGACCCAGTACTTC.

The chain uses TRBV20-1 and TRBJ2-2; 7 nucleotides match TRBD2. CDR3 length: 15 residues. The germline V gene encodes CDR1 DFQATT and CDR2 SNEGSKA (reference sequence). Trimming took 6 bases from V and 3 from J; bases not matched to a gene: 10. The CDR3 DNA follows: TGCAGTGCCGCCAATCGGGGGGACGACACCGGGGAGCTGTTTTTT. Protein: CSAANRGDDTGELFF.

This clonotype was seen more than once but under ten times. Mismatch with germline at one junction end may stem from a read error. The CDR3 bases are TGTGCCAGCAGCTCCGCTTGGTTTCAGCCCCGGCATTTT. Its translation: CASSSAWFQPRHF. This chain uses TRBV7-2 with TRBJ1-5; D unresolved. The germline V gene encodes CDR1 SGHTA and CDR2 FQGNSA. The CDR3 is 13 residues long.

The chain links TRBV12-5 to TRBJ2-5, with D possibly matching TRBD2 (6 bases). This CDR3 comprises 14 residues. Germline CDR1 LGHNT, CDR2 FRNRAP. V was clipped by 6 bases and J by 13 bases, with 24 bases between them. The CDR3 nucleotides are TGTGCTAGTGGCGGTCCTACCTTTAGCGGCGAGCGGTACTTC. This encodes CASGGPTFSGERYF.

Ten or more counts support this clonotype. V and J are TRBV2 and TRBJ2-1; D gene uncertain. V was shortened by 7 bases and J by 8 bases, with 12 bases between the two germline ends. This CDR3 has 12 residues. CDR1 is SNHLY and CDR2 is FYNNEI in the germline V gene. CDR3 in amino acids: CASTRAGDEQFF. The CDR3 coding sequence is TGTGCCAGCACCCGGGCTGGCGATGAGCAGTTCTTC.

The V and J genes are TRBV2 and TRBJ1-1, with D perhaps TRBD1 (5 bases). Germline V gene lookup returns CDR1 SNHLY and CDR2 FYNNEI. V was shortened by 0 bases and J by 6 bases, with 8 bases between the two germline ends. This CDR3 has 13 residues. Here the CDR3 reads CASSEARGAEAFF. The CDR3 DNA sequence: TGTGCCAGCAGTGAAGCGCGGGGGGCTGAAGCTTTCTTT.

There are many counts of this clonotype. This may be a read error: a much more frequent sequence differs by one nucleotide. V is TRBV12-3 or TRBV12-4 and J is TRBJ2-5, with D possibly being TRBD2 (5 bases). The CDR3 extends over 15 amino acids. V lost 3 bases, J lost 11 bases, and 22 bases lay in between. The chain's CDR3 is CASSLDPEGFNEQYF. DNA of the CDR3: TGTGCCAGCAGTTTGGACCCTGAGGGATTCAATGAGCAGTACTTC.

As to this clonotype: A much larger clone differs from this one at a single base, so this may be a read error. V is TRBV6-5 and J is TRBJ2-1, with 7 bases identical to TRBD1. Gene TRBJ2-7 matches the end of the DNA better, so the J call may be wrong. The CDR3 length is 15 residues. Germline V gene sequence: CDR1 MNHEY, CDR2 SVGAGI. CDR3 amino acids: CASSSGDSSYNEQYF. The CDR3 DNA reads as TGTGCCAGCAGTTCCGGGGACAGTTCCTACAATGAGCAGTACTTC.

This clonotype has only a few counts. The gene calls are TRBV5-4 and TRBJ2-2; TRBD1 aligns across 8 bases. The CDR3 length is 17 residues. Germline trimming cut 1 base from V and 5 bases from J; bases unmatched to any gene: 10. Germline loops: CDR1 SGHNT, CDR2 YYREEE (reference sequence). The CDR3 DNA is TGTGCCAGCAGCTTGCCCAGGGGGCTATCTTCAACCGGGGAGCTGTTTTTT. This sequence encodes CASSLPRGLSSTGELFF.

This clonotype was seen repeatedly, ten times or more. V and J are TRBV5-1 and TRBJ1-6; D gene unclear. CDR1 and CDR2 (germline): SGHRS, YFSETQ. The CDR3 is 16 residues long. V was pared by 0 bases and J by 7 bases, with 14 bases between. This chain's CDR3 is CASSLAGSSWNSPLHF. For the CDR3, the DNA is TGCGCCAGCAGCTTGGCCGGCAGCAGTTGGAATTCACCCCTCCACTTT.

Concerning this clonotype itself: The junction shows a germline mismatch at one end, possibly a read error. The chain couples TRBV12-3 or TRBV12-4 to TRBJ2-7, with TRBD1 identical over 10 bases. The CDR3 covers 13 residues. This CDR3 is CTSRGTGAYEQYF. In DNA form, the CDR3 reads TGTACCAGCAGGGGGACAGGGGCCTACGAGCAGTACTTC.

This clonotype was seen more than once but under ten times. This sequence joins TRBV7-9 and TRBJ1-1, with 8 bases that match TRBD1. With 5 bases clipped from V and 4 bases from J, the junction kept 12 bases outside the gene matches. Per germline, CDR1 SEHNR and CDR2 FQNEAQ (reference sequence). This CDR3 region has 16 residues. CDR3 in DNA: TGTGCCAGCAGCCCCGGACAGGGTCCTTCGGCCACTGAAGCTTTCTTT. It encodes CASSPGQGPSATEAFF.

The table lists this clonotype with many counts. This rearrangement joins TRBV6-2 or TRBV6-3 to TRBJ2-5; weak D call: TRBD2 (6 bases). Germline V lookup: CDR1 MNHEY, CDR2 SVGEGT. Trimming stripped 8 bases from V and 5 bases from J, with 18 bases between. CDR3 length equals 14 residues. Here the CDR3 DNA reads TGTGCCAGCCTCCTGGGGGGTGCCGGGGAGACCCAGTACTTC. This codes for CASLLGGAGETQYF.

This clonotype was recorded many times. J is TRBJ1-2 and V is TRBV4-2, with D possibly TRBD1 on 5 matching bases. Trimming took 1 base from V and 2 from J, leaving 17 bases between them. Germline V lookup: CDR1 LGHNA, CDR2 YNFKEQ. The CDR3 is 17 amino acids. CDR3 protein: CASSQGGRGRVNYGYTF. The CDR3 coding sequence is TGTGCCAGCAGCCAAGGGGGCCGTGGCAGGGTGAACTATGGCTACACCTTC.

The V call is TRBV20-1, the J call TRBJ2-5; D gene unclear. Germline V gene lookup returns CDR1 DFQATT and CDR2 SNEGSKA (reference sequence). The CDR3 sequence is 14 residues long. Trimming shortened V by 4 bases and J by 3 bases, and 15 bases separated the two germline ends. CDR3 in DNA: TGCAGTGCTAACTCGGTTGCCTCAAAAGAGACCCAGTACTTC. It codes for CSANSVASKETQYF.

The rearrangement links TRBV27 to TRBJ2-1, with TRBD1 matching over 9 bases. The trim removed 0 bases at V and 5 bases at J, leaving 5 bases unmatched. CDR3 length: 16 amino acids. Germline assignment: CDR1 MNHEY and CDR2 SMNVEV (reference sequence). This CDR3 reads CASSLSAGTGNNEQFF. The CDR3 DNA reads as TGTGCCAGCAGTTTATCGGCAGGGACAGGGAACAATGAGCAGTTCTTC.